The present entry profiles one T cell receptor (beta chain) with its context. The read terminates 3 residues before the CDR3 end, so the remaining end is supplied by the germline J gene. Average input was approximately 1,100 ng genomic DNA for immunoSEQ TCR beta CDR3 amplification. The table came from immunoSEQ multiplex PCR; TCRdb's copy has only in-frame clones and leaves some out. The specimen's table records roughly 30,000 clones. Trimming removed 7 bases at V and 3 bases at J, with 16 bases between. Germline V lookup: CDR1 DFQATT, CDR2 SNEGSKA (reference sequence). There are 13 residues in the CDR3. This sample stems from a study of T cells in women clearing cervical HPV infection.

This receptor was identified in a woman aged 18 to 75 with a cervical HPV16 infection that either progressed to CIN3+ or cleared (not recorded which). The source material was blood buffy coat. The chain is built from TRBV20-1 and TRBJ2-7; D possibly corresponds to TRBD1 (5 bases). The sequenced part of the CDR3 DNA is TGCAGTGGAACCAGAGACCAGGGCTACGAG. This encodes CSGTRDQGYE. The whole CDR3 sequence is CSGTRDQGYEQYF.